Each of the 5 T cell receptor beta chains below was sequenced from the same sample in a study of OX40 agonist ivuxolimab in advanced cancers. The assay was immunoSEQ multiplex PCR, and TCRdb's table has in-frame clones only and misses some. Among approximately 99,000 clones listed, approximately 87% were seen once. The sample in question was CD4+ or CD8+ T cells sorted from blood, obtained in a trial of the OX40 agonist ivuxolimab. These receptors were taken from an adult with an advanced solid tumor such as melanoma, head and neck, liver or kidney cancer.

The count of this clone is one. This chain links TRBV18 with TRBJ2-5; D possibly uses TRBD1 or TRBD2 (6 bases each). Germline loops: CDR1 KGHSH, CDR2 LQKENI. Deletions cut 6 bases from V and 2 bases from J, with 10 bases between. The CDR3 contains 13 residues. The CDR3 sequence: CASSGGVQETQYF. The CDR3 bases are TGTGCCAGCTCGGGGGGCGTGCAAGAGACCCAGTACTTC.

The chain employs TRBV30 and TRBJ2-1; 15 bases line up with TRBD2. Trimming cost V 5 bases and J 9 bases; bases outside gene matches: 8. Germline assignment: CDR1 GTSNPN and CDR2 SVGIG (reference sequence). The CDR3 covers 15 residues. CDR3 loop: CAWGLAGGLYGEQFF. CDR3 in DNA: TGTGCCTGGGGACTAGCGGGGGGGCTCTATGGTGAGCAGTTCTTC.

The rearrangement uses TRBV6-6 and TRBJ1-2; no reliable D call. V lost 4 bases to trimming and J lost 8 bases, with 20 bases between them. Germline CDR1 reads MNHNY; CDR2 reads SVGAGI (reference sequence). The CDR3 runs to 15 residues. CDR3 loop: CASSSRRGGLGGYTF. The DNA of the CDR3 is TGTGCCAGCAGTTCCCGTCGGGGTGGGTTGGGGGGCTACACCTTC.

The J gene is TRBJ2-5, the V gene TRBV7-3, with D maybe TRBD1 (6 bases). The V and J ends lost 5 bases and 5 bases respectively, with 12 bases between them. CDR1 SGHTA and CDR2 FQGTGA come from the germline V gene. The CDR3 runs 13 residues. This CDR3 is CASSVQGRETQYF. The CDR3 DNA follows: TGTGCCAGCAGCGTACAGGGTCGGGAGACCCAGTACTTC.

This clone appeared a single time. The rearrangement uses TRBV5-1 and TRBJ1-1; tentatively, D is TRBD1 (5 bases). With 0 bases removed from V and 1 base from J, the gap between germline ends came to 10 bases. The CDR3 length is 15 residues. Per the germline V gene, CDR1 is SGHRS and CDR2 is YFSETQ. In nucleotides, the CDR3 is TGCGCCAGCAGCTTGGTTGGGGCGGAGAACACTGAAGCTTTCTTT. Translated, it gives CASSLVGAENTEAFF.